This paragraph reports one TCR beta chain. Study members were between roughly 18 and 100 years old and lived in 24 US regions. Researchers sorted participants into cohorts using their self-reported clinical history. V lost 1 base and J lost 3, with 7 bases in between. Looked up from germline, CDR1 is SGHAT and CDR2 is FQNNGV. The length of the CDR3 is 13 residues. This sample is part of a study of blood T cell repertoires in COVID-19. Study background: COVID-19 samples collected from the United States, Italy and Spain covered acute and convalescent phases.

Source study methods: Amplification from reference gene primers served as the basis for estimated nucleated cell counts. Clones were sequenced by immunoSEQ multiplex PCR, and TCRdb holds only the in-frame ones, with some missing. V, J and clone size are taken as reported in that table, and D and trimming were inferred from the DNA itself. This sample has approximately 260,000 clones, with about 90% found just once. V gene TRBV11-2 combines with J gene TRBJ2-7; D is ambiguous. The sequence came from a woman aged 40 to 50 with acute COVID-19. Input material: PBMCs or T cells enriched from blood (not recorded which). CDR3 in amino acids: CASSLVTGYEQYF. In DNA, the CDR3 is TGTGCCAGCAGCTTAGTTACCGGCTACGAGCAGTACTTC.